This T cell receptor (beta chain) was retrieved from a study of cytomegalovirus exposure and HLA in healthy donors. In the study overall: Of all 400 or so donors who were genotyped, around 79% belonged to the Caucasian-associated ancestry cluster.

In the PCR, 60 Vbeta and 13 Jbeta primers were used. TCRdb keeps only in-frame clones here, not all; method: immunoSEQ multiplex PCR. The sample has some 180,000 clones; about 80% are singletons. In regard to this clone: As yet, its antigen is unknown.

This CDR3 contains 13 residues. CDR1 MNHNS and CDR2 SASEGT come from the germline V gene. V lost 10 bases and J 0 bases, leaving 7 bases between the germline ends. Study findings and constraints: At a 0.05 false discovery rate, a later analysis found around 17,000 TCR beta sequences to be associated with HLA alleles. Fewer N-insertions (relative to the approximately 670-donor mean) were reportedly seen in an Asian-associated ancestry cluster in a later analysis. In a later analysis, across HLA loci, associated TCR counts were highest for DRB1, lowest for HLA-C.

The chain has TRBV6-1 and TRBJ2-6, with D unresolved. The source is a woman aged 25 to 39 in good health and CMV-seropositive. Specimen: PBMCs. CDR3 region: CATVFSGANVLTF. CDR3 nucleotides: TGTGCCACCGTATTCTCTGGGGCCAACGTCCTGACTTTC.